What follows describes a single TCR beta chain. The antigen remains undetermined. The source of the sample is a study of CD8 T cells in ankylosing spondylitis. Points from the study as a whole: In ankylosing spondylitis patients, matched synovial fluid reportedly showed significant enrichment of disease-linked clones. There was a TCR beta motif, made of eight highly homologous variants, that appeared characteristic of ankylosing spondylitis blood. In the blood and synovial fluid of reactive arthritis, some motif variants had been previously reported.

Via MiXCR, TCRdb re-called the 5' RACE reads, giving one row per CDR3 protein. The repertoire holds around 490,000 distinct CDR3 sequences, with approximately 5% as singletons. The CDR3 runs to 16 residues. After removal of 1 base from V and 0 bases from J, the junction contained 3 bases not matched to a gene. Germline CDR1 and CDR2: SEHNR and FQNEAQ (reference sequence). The source of this sequence is a male donor with ankylosing spondylitis. V usage is TRBV7-9 and J usage is TRBJ2-5; TRBD2 matches 9 bases. The specimen sequenced was blood, either unsorted or a sorted T cell fraction (not recorded which). In DNA, the CDR3 is TGTGCCAGCAGCTTAGGAACTAGCGGGTACCAAGAGACCCAGTACTTC. It yields the protein CASSLGTSGYQETQYF.